These 22 T cell receptor beta chains were all obtained from the same sample, sequenced in a study of T cells after posttransplantation cyclophosphamide. The data were produced by immunoSEQ multiplex PCR, yet TCRdb's version contains in-frame clones alone and is incomplete. Listed for the sample are 2,500 to 3,500 clones, none seen a single time. Treatment was busulfan-fludarabine conditioning, a marrow graft, and cyclophosphamide on days +3 and +4. This sample comprised PBMCs, obtained after allogeneic stem cell transplant with posttransplant cyclophosphamide. These receptors all stem from a female patient in her fifties who received an allogeneic stem cell transplant from a related donor, was CMV-positive, and had no GVHD. Some of the T cells may derive from the graft donor.

This clone is termed medium-sized. J is TRBJ2-1 and V is TRBV19; 7 positions agree with TRBD1. The V and J ends lost 5 bases and 6 bases, in that order; junction bases with no gene match: 19. This CDR3 region has 18 residues. Germline V gives CDR1 LNHDA, CDR2 SQIVND (reference sequence). The chain's CDR3 is CASSFARGYQSRGNEQFF. The CDR3 coding sequence is TGTGCCAGTAGTTTCGCCAGGGGGTACCAGTCGAGGGGCAATGAGCAGTTCTTC.

Ten or more counts support this clone. This chain uses TRBV19 with TRBJ2-5, with 7 bases that match TRBD2. J gave up 1 base and V 1 base, and 6 bases lay outside the gene matches. This CDR3 comprises 16 residues. Per germline, CDR1 LNHDA and CDR2 SQIVND (reference sequence). The CDR3 protein is CASSIGLAELQETQYF. The CDR3 nucleotides read TGTGCCAGTAGTATAGGGCTAGCGGAACTCCAAGAGACCCAGTACTTC.

The gene calls are TRBV7-2 and TRBJ2-5; no reliable D call. In germline, CDR1 is SGHTA, CDR2 FQGNSA. This CDR3 spans 14 amino acids. The V and J ends lost 4 bases and 5 bases respectively, with 14 bases between them. The DNA of the CDR3 is TGTGCCAGCAGCTCCCCGCCAGGTCTGGAGACCCAGTACTTC. Translating gives CASSSPPGLETQYF.

The chain employs TRBV25-1 and TRBJ2-5, with 7 bases aligning to TRBD1. The CDR3 length is 14 residues. Losses at the gene ends were 5 bases for V and 4 bases for J; bases not matched to a gene: 7. Germline V gene data show CDR1 as MGHDK and CDR2 as SYGVNS. The CDR3 is CASSPYRGPETQYF. The CDR3 DNA reads as TGTGCCAGCAGTCCGTATAGGGGGCCAGAGACCCAGTACTTC.

In its sample, this clone was seen a few times. The chain uses TRBV11-1 and TRBJ2-5; D is uncertain. CDR3 length: 14 amino acids. V was cut by 1 base and J by 2 bases, with 8 bases left in between. The germline V gene has CDR1 SGHAT and CDR2 FQDESV (reference sequence). The CDR3 coding sequence is TGTGCCAGCAGCTTAGATTTTCAGCAAGAGACCCAGTACTTC. Its protein is CASSLDFQQETQYF.

This clone was counted at least ten times. J is TRBJ2-7 and V is TRBV5-6, with D possibly matching TRBD2 (6 bases). This CDR3 is built from 14 residues. Germline V lookup: CDR1 SGHDT, CDR2 YYEEEE. Trimming cost V 0 bases and J 6 bases, with 13 bases left between them. The DNA of the CDR3 is TGTGCCAGCAGCTTGGTGCCAACCGGGGGCGAGCAGTACTTC. Its translation: CASSLVPTGGEQYF.

This clone was recorded many times. The V gene is TRBV27, the J gene TRBJ2-6; D ambiguous. The germline V gene encodes CDR1 MNHEY and CDR2 SMNVEV (reference sequence). This CDR3 is built from 12 residues. V was clipped by 8 bases and J by 2 bases, with 4 bases between them. CDR3 amino acids: CASGPGANVLTF. For the CDR3, the DNA is TGTGCCAGCGGCCCTGGGGCCAACGTCCTGACTTTC.

This clone occurred many times. The chain uses TRBV6-2 or TRBV6-3 and TRBJ2-3; a possible D gene is TRBD1 (6 bases). Trimming cost V 5 bases and J 0 bases, with 15 bases left between them. The CDR3 totals 16 residues. The germline V gene has CDR1 MNHEY and CDR2 SVGEGT. The CDR3, as DNA: TGTGCCAGCAGTACGGGGACACGGACTAGCACAGATACGCAGTATTTT. Translating it yields CASSTGTRTSTDTQYF.

This clone was detected many times. The V and J genes are TRBV27 and TRBJ1-5; a possible D gene is TRBD1 (6 bases). The CDR3 sequence is 18 residues long. The V gene's germline CDR1 is MNHEY and CDR2 SMNVEV (reference sequence). V lost 3 bases and J 1 base, leaving 19 bases between the germline ends. In DNA, the CDR3 is TGTGCCAGCAGTTTGGTTAGAGAAGGGGGGGGAAGCAATCAGCCCCAGCATTTT. Amino acid sequence: CASSLVREGGGSNQPQHF.

This clone is medium-sized in the sample. The chain employs TRBV12-3 or TRBV12-4 and TRBJ2-3; TRBD1 might be the D (5 bases). The CDR3 is made up of 14 amino acids. The V gene lost 2 bases and the J gene lost 3 bases, with 9 bases spanning the gap. In DNA, the CDR3 is TGTGCCAGCAGTTTATTGGCAGGGACAGATACGCAGTATTTT. As protein: CASSLLAGTDTQYF.

This clone has at least ten counts. The V call is TRBV7-8, the J call TRBJ1-5; 7 positions agree with TRBD1. This CDR3 is 14 amino acids long. V lost 4 bases and J lost 7; bases outside the gene matches: 7. From germline, CDR1 is SGHVS and CDR2 FQNEAQ. In nucleotides, the CDR3 is TGTGCCAGCAGCTCGACGGGACAGCCGCAGCCCCAGCATTTT. Protein sequence: CASSSTGQPQPQHF. Full variable domain (remainder filled in from reference TRBV7-8 and TRBJ1-5): GAGVSQSPRYKVAKRGQDVALRCDPISGHVSLFWYQQALGQGPEFLTYFQNEAQLDKSGLPSDRFFAERPEGSVSTLKIQRTQQEDSAVYLCASSSTGQPQPQHFGDGTRLSIL.

This clone has ten or more counts. The gene calls are TRBV30 and TRBJ2-1, with 7 bases that match TRBD2. Germline CDR1 GTSNPN, CDR2 SVGIG (reference sequence). V trimming: 2 bases; J trimming: 5 bases; junction bases outside the gene matches: 6. The CDR3 loop spans 14 amino acids. The CDR3 nucleotides read TGTGCCTGGAGTCCGGGGCTAGCGGACAATGAGCAGTTCTTC. This codes for CAWSPGLADNEQFF.

This clone is medium-sized by share. The rearrangement uses TRBV10-1 and TRBJ1-1, with D maybe TRBD1 (5 bases). Germline V gives CDR1 WNHNN, CDR2 SYGVQD (reference sequence). Trimming removed 6 bases at V and 6 bases at J, with 8 bases between. The CDR3 is 11 residues long. The CDR3 DNA sequence: TGCGCCAGCAGAGACAGTCCTGAAGCTTTCTTT. It is translated as CASRDSPEAFF.

The sample holds many counts of this clone. This chain uses TRBV27 with TRBJ2-7, with TRBD2 identical over 9 bases. Germline values: CDR1 MNHEY, CDR2 SMNVEV (reference sequence). V shed 7 bases, J shed 4 bases, and the junction held 8 bases outside the gene matches. The CDR3 length is 14 residues. The CDR3 sequence is CASKLAGAPYEQYF. CDR3 DNA: TGTGCCAGCAAGTTAGCGGGAGCTCCTTACGAGCAGTACTTC.

This chain connects TRBV7-8 to TRBJ1-5; a weak D match, TRBD1 (5 bases). Between the trimmed V and J ends, which lost 4 bases and 3 bases, there was a span of 13 bases. The CDR3 has 15 residues. Germline V gene sequence: CDR1 SGHVS, CDR2 FQNEAQ. Here the CDR3 DNA reads TGTGCCAGCAGCTCCGGGGGACGGAACAATCAGCCCCAGCATTTT. Translation: CASSSGGRNNQPQHF.

This clone is medium-sized by share. CDR3 nucleotide sequence: TGTGCCAGCAGCTTGGCCGGGAATGAAAAACTGTTTTTT. It is translated as CASSLAGNEKLFF. The rearrangement links TRBV5-6 to TRBJ1-4; D not certain. Germline loops: CDR1 SGHDT, CDR2 YYEEEE. This CDR3 is built from 13 residues. Trimming shortened V by 0 bases and J by 5 bases, and 5 bases separated the two germline ends.

This clone has at least ten counts. This sequence joins TRBV7-9 and TRBJ2-7; TRBD2 agrees at 10 bases. Germline V gives CDR1 SEHNR, CDR2 FQNEAQ (reference sequence). With V trimmed by 5 bases and J by 4 bases, 5 bases remained unmatched. The CDR3 runs to 14 residues. The CDR3 protein is CASSQWTSGYEQYF. In DNA, the CDR3 is TGTGCCAGCAGCCAATGGACTAGCGGTTACGAGCAGTACTTC.

V is TRBV9 and J is TRBJ2-7, with D possibly being TRBD1 (5 bases). Germline V gene sequence: CDR1 SGDLS, CDR2 YYNGEE. V was cut by 1 base and J by 6 bases, with 14 bases left in between. This CDR3 is built from 14 residues. CDR3: CASSVRGTPTEQYF. In nucleotides, the CDR3 is TGTGCCAGCAGCGTAAGGGGCACCCCGACCGAGCAGTACTTC.

In its sample, this clone was seen many times. The rearrangement uses TRBV10-3 and TRBJ1-2; 10 bases are a match to TRBD1. CDR3 length: 18 residues. Germline loops: CDR1 ENHRY, CDR2 SYGVKD. J was trimmed by 4 bases and V by 3 bases; bases with no gene match: 14. The CDR3 coding sequence is TGTGCCATCAGTGATACCCCCGTTGGGACAGGGGACTTCTATGGCTACACCTTC. It specifies CAISDTPVGTGDFYGYTF.

At least ten counts were recorded for this clone. J is TRBJ1-3 and V is TRBV6-6; TRBD1 matches at 8 bases. CDR3 size: 14 residues. CDR1 is MNHNY, CDR2 SVGAGI, per germline (reference sequence). V lost 2 bases, J lost 4 bases, and 1 base stayed unmatched. The CDR3 DNA sequence: TGTGCCAGCAGTTACGGGGACAGGGGAAACACCATATATTTT. Amino acids: CASSYGDRGNTIYF.

This clone was seen many times. The rearrangement links TRBV5-1 to TRBJ1-1, with unresolved D. This CDR3 is built from 15 residues. The V end lost 4 bases, the J end lost 3 bases, and 16 bases lay between the germline ends. Germline V gene lookup returns CDR1 SGHRS and CDR2 YFSETQ. CDR3 coding DNA: TGCGCCAGCAGCCGCGCGGGGAGTATGGACACTGAAGCTTTCTTT. This encodes CASSRAGSMDTEAFF. Complete variable domain (other parts from reference TRBV5-1 and TRBJ1-1): KAGVTQTPRYLIKTRGQQVTLSCSPISGHRSVSWYQQTPGQGLQFLFEYFSETQRNKGNFPGRFSGRQFSNSRSEMNVSTLELGDSALYLCASSRAGSMDTEAFFGQGTRLTVV.

This clone counts as medium-sized. The chain uses TRBV12-3 or TRBV12-4 and TRBJ2-1, with D perhaps TRBD2 (5 bases). The CDR3 runs to 15 residues. With 1 base removed from V and 3 bases from J, the gap between germline ends came to 10 bases. For the CDR3, the DNA is TGTGCCAGCAGTTTAGGAGGGTCCCTCTACAATGAGCAGTTCTTC. Its translation is CASSLGGSLYNEQFF.